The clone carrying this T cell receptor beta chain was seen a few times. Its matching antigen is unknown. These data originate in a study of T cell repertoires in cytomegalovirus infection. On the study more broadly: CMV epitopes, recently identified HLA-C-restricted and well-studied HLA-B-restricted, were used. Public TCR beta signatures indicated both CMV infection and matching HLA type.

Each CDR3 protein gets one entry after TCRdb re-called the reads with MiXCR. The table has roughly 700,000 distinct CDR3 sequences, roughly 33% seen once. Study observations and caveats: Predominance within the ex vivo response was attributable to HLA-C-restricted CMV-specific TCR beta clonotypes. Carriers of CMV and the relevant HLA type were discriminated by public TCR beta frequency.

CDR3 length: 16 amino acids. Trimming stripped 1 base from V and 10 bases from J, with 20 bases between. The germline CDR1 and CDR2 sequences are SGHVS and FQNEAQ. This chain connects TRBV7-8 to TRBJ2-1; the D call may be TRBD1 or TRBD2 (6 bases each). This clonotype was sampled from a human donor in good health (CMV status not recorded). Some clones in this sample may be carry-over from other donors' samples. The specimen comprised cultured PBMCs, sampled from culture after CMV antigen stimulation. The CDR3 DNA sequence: TGTGCCAGCAGCTTAGAGGGGGGAACAACGCCCGGCGAGCAGTTCTTC. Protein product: CASSLEGGTTPGEQFF.